Below, one T cell receptor (beta chain) is given with its context. The data originate from a study of T cell changes during pregnancy in multiple sclerosis. Profiling relied on immunoSEQ multiplex PCR, and the TCRdb table lists in-frame clones only, not all of them. The sample has 65,000 to 70,000 clones; approximately 92% are singletons. This clonotype originated in a female donor in good health, enrolled as a control in a pregnancy study. Here the sequenced sample was peripheral blood, taken in the third trimester of pregnancy.

The CDR3 is CASSLTSGEDEQYF. The CDR3 DNA sequence: TGTGCCAGTTCGCTGACTAGCGGGGAAGACGAGCAGTACTTC. The chain employs TRBV18 and TRBJ2-7; 11 nucleotides agree with TRBD2. V gave up 9 bases and J gave up 5 bases; unmatched junction bases: 9. Germline loops: CDR1 KGHSH, CDR2 LQKENI. The CDR3 is made up of 14 amino acids.